This TCR beta chain is from a study of early T cells in non-severe SARS-CoV-2 infection. The CDR3 consists of 12 residues. CDR1 and CDR2 (germline): SGHDN, FVKESK. V was cut by 1 base and J by 13 bases, with 11 bases left in between. MiXCR, run by TCRdb on the 5' RACE reads, gives a single entry per CDR3 protein. Counted here are tens of thousands of distinct CDR3 sequences, more than 10% occurring once; the ten biggest clones make up approximately 3.9%. The sample comprised whole blood. The chain has TRBV14 and TRBJ2-1, with D unresolved. This TCR was recovered from an adult who was a healthcare worker with PCR-confirmed SARS-CoV-2 infection or an uninfected control (not recorded which). The chain's CDR3 is CASSQARVIQFF. CDR3 DNA sequence: TGTGCCAGCAGCCAAGCAAGAGTGATACAGTTCTTC.